The rows below give T cell receptor beta chains drawn from one sample of a study of T cell responses to AZD1222 COVID-19 vaccine. Some clones are missing from TCRdb's copy, which holds only in-frame ones; the method was immunoSEQ multiplex PCR. This sample has about 100,000 clones, with approximately 90% found just once. The input for sequencing was peripheral blood, taken on day 0 of AZD1222 vaccination. All receptors derive from an adult in good health. Each CDR3 is given with its conserved first and last residue. Fields, in order: D gene, CDR3 length, clone size, V gene, J gene, CDR3 protein, CDR3 DNA. The D gene is left open where the match is weak. The listing skips clone size in some rows; elsewhere it reads once, few, many or a size class.

D gene: .; CDR3 length: 14; clone size: .; V gene: TRBV29-1; J gene: TRBJ1-1; CDR3 protein: CSVEGQHRNTEAFF; CDR3 DNA: TGCAGCGTTGAAGGACAACACAGGAACACTGAAGCTTTCTTT
D gene: .; CDR3 length: 11; clone size: .; V gene: TRBV11-2; J gene: TRBJ1-4; CDR3 protein: CASSLGEKLFF; CDR3 DNA: TGTGCCAGCAGCTTAGGGGAAAAACTGTTTTTT
D gene: .; CDR3 length: 13; clone size: once; V gene: TRBV7-2; J gene: TRBJ1-1; CDR3 protein: CASSLVRDTEAFF; CDR3 DNA: TGTGCCAGCAGCTTAGTACGGGACACTGAAGCTTTCTTT
D gene: .; CDR3 length: 15; clone size: .; V gene: TRBV18; J gene: TRBJ2-3; CDR3 protein: CASSPGAGRADTQYF; CDR3 DNA: TGTGCCAGCTCACCAGGGGCGGGACGGGCAGATACGCAGTATTTT
D gene: .; CDR3 length: 15; clone size: .; V gene: TRBV7-6; J gene: TRBJ1-5; CDR3 protein: CASSLGYGSGQPQHF; CDR3 DNA: TGTGCCAGCAGCTTAGGCTACGGTAGTGGTCAGCCCCAGCATTTT
D gene: TRBD1; CDR3 length: 13; clone size: .; V gene: TRBV24-1; J gene: TRBJ1-1; CDR3 protein: CATRGQVNTEAFF; CDR3 DNA: TGTGCCACCAGGGGACAGGTAAACACTGAAGCTTTCTTT
D gene: .; CDR3 length: 11; clone size: once; V gene: TRBV6-5; J gene: TRBJ1-1; CDR3 protein: CASSYGREAFF; CDR3 DNA: TGTGCCAGCAGTTACGGCAGGGAAGCTTTCTTT
D gene: .; CDR3 length: 16; clone size: .; V gene: TRBV28; J gene: TRBJ2-2; CDR3 protein: CASSLVAVNSAGELFF; CDR3 DNA: TGTGCCAGCAGCTTAGTAGCGGTGAACTCTGCCGGGGAGCTGTTTTTT
D gene: .; CDR3 length: 13; clone size: .; V gene: TRBV10-1; J gene: TRBJ1-1; CDR3 protein: CASSDEKNTEAFF; CDR3 DNA: TGCGCCAGCAGTGATGAAAAGAACACTGAAGCTTTCTTT
D gene: TRBD1; CDR3 length: 16; clone size: .; V gene: TRBV6-6; J gene: TRBJ2-7; CDR3 protein: CASSYLKTGGNYEQYF; CDR3 DNA: TGTGCCAGCAGTTACCTCAAGACAGGGGGTAACTACGAGCAGTACTTC
D gene: .; CDR3 length: 17; clone size: .; V gene: TRBV7-2; J gene: TRBJ2-7; CDR3 protein: CASSLVDGGRSGYEQYF; CDR3 DNA: TGTGCCAGCAGCTTAGTCGATGGCGGCCGATCCGGCTACGAGCAGTACTTC
D gene: .; CDR3 length: 16; clone size: .; V gene: TRBV19; J gene: TRBJ1-2; CDR3 protein: CASSMDGATSNYGYTF; CDR3 DNA: TGTGCCAGTAGTATGGATGGGGCGACTTCTAACTATGGCTACACCTTC
D gene: TRBD2; CDR3 length: 18; clone size: .; V gene: TRBV7-2; J gene: TRBJ2-1; CDR3 protein: CASSSPRGLANSYNEQFF; CDR3 DNA: TGTGCCAGCAGCTCCCCTAGGGGACTAGCGAACTCCTACAATGAGCAGTTCTTC
D gene: .; CDR3 length: 14; clone size: .; V gene: TRBV19; J gene: TRBJ2-4; CDR3 protein: CASRSQGAKNIQYF; CDR3 DNA: TGTGCCAGTAGGTCTCAGGGGGCCAAAAACATTCAGTACTTC
D gene: TRBD1; CDR3 length: 14; clone size: .; V gene: TRBV5-1; J gene: TRBJ1-1; CDR3 protein: CASSLATGGTEAFF; CDR3 DNA: TGCGCCAGCAGCTTGGCGACAGGGGGAACTGAAGCTTTCTTT
D gene: TRBD1; CDR3 length: 14; clone size: .; V gene: TRBV11-3; J gene: TRBJ1-1; CDR3 protein: CASSPRDSRTEAFF; CDR3 DNA: TGTGCCAGCAGCCCCCGGGACAGTCGTACTGAAGCTTTCTTT
D gene: TRBD1; CDR3 length: 18; clone size: .; V gene: TRBV19; J gene: TRBJ1-5; CDR3 protein: CASSMGIWGQGGDQPQHF; CDR3 DNA: TGTGCCAGTAGTATGGGGATTTGGGGACAGGGGGGCGATCAGCCCCAGCATTTT
D gene: .; CDR3 length: 14; clone size: .; V gene: TRBV11-2; J gene: TRBJ1-2; CDR3 protein: CASSLYSEGYGYTF; CDR3 DNA: TGTGCCAGCAGCTTATACTCCGAGGGCTATGGCTACACCTTC
D gene: TRBD1; CDR3 length: 15; clone size: .; V gene: TRBV5-6; J gene: TRBJ2-2; CDR3 protein: CASSPLRDRVRELFF; CDR3 DNA: TGTGCCAGCAGCCCCCTCCGGGACAGGGTCAGGGAGCTGTTTTTT
D gene: .; CDR3 length: 13; clone size: .; V gene: TRBV15; J gene: TRBJ1-1; CDR3 protein: CATSRDLDTEAFF; CDR3 DNA: TGTGCCACCAGCAGAGATCTGGACACTGAAGCTTTCTTT
D gene: TRBD1; CDR3 length: 14; clone size: .; V gene: TRBV24-1; J gene: TRBJ1-1; CDR3 protein: CATSRTGPNTEAFF; CDR3 DNA: TGTGCCACCAGCCGGACAGGCCCGAACACTGAAGCTTTCTTT
D gene: TRBD1; CDR3 length: 15; clone size: .; V gene: TRBV28; J gene: TRBJ1-3; CDR3 protein: CASSLTTGRGNTIYF; CDR3 DNA: TGTGCCAGCAGCCTAACGACAGGGCGCGGAAACACCATATATTTT
D gene: TRBD2; CDR3 length: 15; clone size: once; V gene: TRBV6-5; J gene: TRBJ2-7; CDR3 protein: CASSLTSGRHYEQYF; CDR3 DNA: TGTGCCAGCAGTCTTACTAGCGGGAGACACTACGAGCAGTACTTC
D gene: .; CDR3 length: 15; clone size: .; V gene: TRBV28; J gene: TRBJ1-6; CDR3 protein: CASSLWAGKEFTLHF; CDR3 DNA: TGTGCCAGCAGTTTATGGGCAGGGAAAGAATTCACCCTCCACTTT
D gene: .; CDR3 length: 14; clone size: .; V gene: TRBV6-5; J gene: TRBJ1-4; CDR3 protein: CASRGAGTNEKLFF; CDR3 DNA: TGTGCCAGCAGGGGAGCGGGAACTAATGAAAAACTGTTTTTT
D gene: .; CDR3 length: 15; clone size: .; V gene: TRBV9; J gene: TRBJ1-1; CDR3 protein: CASSPRAGPDTEAFF; CDR3 DNA: TGTGCCAGCAGCCCCAGGGCAGGCCCAGACACTGAAGCTTTCTTT
D gene: TRBD2; CDR3 length: 18; clone size: .; V gene: TRBV18; J gene: TRBJ2-1; CDR3 protein: CASSPPGLASSSYNEQFF; CDR3 DNA: TGTGCCAGCTCACCACCGGGACTAGCGTCGAGCTCCTACAATGAGCAGTTCTTC
D gene: .; CDR3 length: 15; clone size: .; V gene: TRBV7-2; J gene: TRBJ2-2; CDR3 protein: CASRPPGLNTGELFF; CDR3 DNA: TGTGCCAGCAGACCCCCAGGGTTAAACACCGGGGAGCTGTTTTTT
D gene: .; CDR3 length: 16; clone size: .; V gene: TRBV5-5; J gene: TRBJ1-1; CDR3 protein: CASSFLGGNRNTEAFF; CDR3 DNA: TGTGCCAGCAGCTTTTTGGGGGGAAATAGGAACACTGAAGCTTTCTTT
D gene: .; CDR3 length: 12; clone size: .; V gene: TRBV2; J gene: TRBJ2-1; CDR3 protein: CASSVRVTEQFF; CDR3 DNA: TGTGCCAGCAGTGTCCGAGTTACTGAGCAGTTCTTC
D gene: .; CDR3 length: 14; clone size: once; V gene: TRBV7-3; J gene: TRBJ2-7; CDR3 protein: CASSLIQGSYEQYF; CDR3 DNA: TGTGCCAGCAGCTTAATACAGGGTTCCTACGAGCAGTACTTC
D gene: .; CDR3 length: 13; clone size: .; V gene: TRBV19; J gene: TRBJ1-5; CDR3 protein: CASMGGRNQPQHF; CDR3 DNA: TGTGCCAGTATGGGGGGTCGCAATCAGCCCCAGCATTTT
D gene: .; CDR3 length: 13; clone size: .; V gene: TRBV25-1; J gene: TRBJ1-4; CDR3 protein: CASKDLDAEKLFF; CDR3 DNA: TGTGCCAGCAAGGATCTGGACGCTGAAAAACTGTTTTTT
D gene: .; CDR3 length: 15; clone size: .; V gene: TRBV19; J gene: TRBJ1-1; CDR3 protein: CASSIWQGGNTEAFF; CDR3 DNA: TGTGCCAGTAGTATCTGGCAGGGAGGGAACACTGAAGCTTTCTTT
D gene: .; CDR3 length: 16; clone size: few; V gene: TRBV4-3; J gene: TRBJ2-6; CDR3 protein: CASSQDRGSGANVLTF; CDR3 DNA: TGCGCCAGCAGCCAAGATCGGGGCTCTGGGGCCAACGTCCTGACTTTC